This TCR beta chain was profiled in a study of blood T cell repertoires in COVID-19. About the study: Both acute and convalescent COVID-19 samples were obtained from the United States, Italy and Spain.

Germline assignment: CDR1 LNHDA and CDR2 SQIVND (reference sequence). The CDR3 covers 16 residues. Trimming removed 6 bases at V and 3 bases at J, with 21 bases between. The assay was immunoSEQ multiplex PCR, and TCRdb's table has in-frame clones only and misses some. This repertoire shows more than 200,000 clones, 70% to 85% found once; its top ten account for under 2%. Adults between about 18 and 95 years of age took part from 20 to 25 US areas. For recovered donors of Cohort 3, there were two negative PCRs, clearance, or symptom resolution. This sequence originates from a man aged 55-75 years who had recovered from COVID-19. V gene TRBV19 combines with J gene TRBJ2-7, with D tentatively TRBD1 (7 bases). Sequenced: PBMCs or T cells enriched from blood (not recorded which). CDR3 nucleotides: TGTGCCAGTAGCACTCGTAGGCAGGGGGGAGACTACGAGCAGTACTTC. Protein: CASSTRRQGGDYEQYF. Supplemented by reference TRBV19 and TRBJ2-7, the full variable domain reads DGGITQSPKYLFRKEGQNVTLSCEQNLNHDAMYWYRQDPGQGLRLIYYSQIVNDFQKGDIAEGYSVSREKKESFPLTVTSAQKNPTAFYLCASSTRRQGGDYEQYFGPGTRLTVT.